One sample yielded the 10 T cell receptor beta chains listed below, sequenced in a study of blood T cell repertoires in COVID-19. Repertoires were generated with immunoSEQ multiplex PCR, while TCRdb's copy carries only in-frame clones and drops some. The table includes about 440,000 clones, around 89% detected once. The sequenced sample consisted of peripheral blood. All receptors derive from a woman aged 25 to 39 with acute or convalescent COVID-19.

V usage is TRBV5-6 and J usage is TRBJ1-2; TRBD1 aligns across 8 bases. The length of the CDR3 is 13 residues. Germline V gene lookup returns CDR1 SGHDT and CDR2 YYEEEE. With 4 bases clipped from V and 8 bases from J, the junction kept 7 bases outside the gene matches. CDR3 DNA sequence: TGTGCCAGCAGCAAGACAGGGGTAGGGGGCTACACCTTC. Residues: CASSKTGVGGYTF.

This chain uses TRBV5-8 with TRBJ2-5, with 12 bases identical to TRBD2. The CDR3 sequence is 17 residues long. The germline gives CDR1 SGHTS, CDR2 YDEGEE. J gave up 5 bases and V 0 bases, and 8 bases lay outside the gene matches. For the CDR3, the DNA is TGTGCCAGCAGCTTGGGGTCGCTAGCGGGGGGGCCGGAGACCCAGTACTTC. It specifies CASSLGSLAGGPETQYF.

The chain combines TRBV27 with TRBJ1-1; D is uncertain. CDR1 MNHEY and CDR2 SMNVEV come from the germline V gene (reference sequence). Trimming took off 4 bases at V and 6 bases at J, with 12 bases between the two ends. This CDR3 spans 13 amino acids. CDR3 sequence (DNA): TGTGCCAGCAGTTGGCAGCGGTTGGCTGAAGCTTTCTTT. Translating it yields CASSWQRLAEAFF.

In this sample, this clone turned up once. V is TRBV7-3 and J is TRBJ1-1; D is possibly TRBD1 (5 bases). This CDR3 is built from 15 residues. Germline V gene lookup returns CDR1 SGHTA and CDR2 FQGTGA. Deletions cut 2 bases from V and 0 bases from J, with 10 bases between. The chain's CDR3 is CASSLFGGMNTEAFF. In DNA, the CDR3 is TGTGCCAGCAGCTTATTCGGGGGGATGAACACTGAAGCTTTCTTT.

Worth noting for this clone: Relative to the germline gene, one junction end is altered; a read error may explain this. Additional DNA sequences in this sample encode the identical CDR3. The chain has TRBV2 and TRBJ2-7, with 7 nucleotides matching TRBD2. Germline V lookup: CDR1 SNHLY, CDR2 FYNNEI. The CDR3 consists of 14 residues. The CDR3 bases are TGTGCCAGCAGCGCTTCCGGGGGGATCTACGAGCAGTATTTC. Its translation: CASSASGGIYEQYF. The full variable domain, its missing parts supplied by reference TRBV2 and TRBJ2-7, is EPEVTQTPSHQVTQMGQEVILRCVPISNHLYFYWYRQILGQKVEFLVSFYNNEISEKSEIFDDQFSVERPDGSNFTLKIRSTKLEDSAMYFCASSASGGIYEQYFGPGTRLTVT.

The rearrangement joins TRBV10-2 to TRBJ1-2; perhaps TRBD1 as D (5 bases). V dropped 7 bases and J dropped 2 bases, with 14 bases sitting between them. Germline lookup yields CDR1 WSHSY and CDR2 SAAADI. This CDR3 has 14 amino acids. In nucleotides, the CDR3 is TGCGCCAGCACCGGGGCGGAGGGGAACTATGGCTACACCTTC. Encoded protein: CASTGAEGNYGYTF.

V gene TRBV6-1 combines with J gene TRBJ1-5; 9 positions agree with TRBD1. The CDR3 spans 18 residues. Losses at the gene ends were 1 base for V and 6 bases for J; bases not matched to a gene: 13. Looked up from germline, CDR1 is MNHNS and CDR2 is SASEGT. The CDR3 sequence is CASSEGLPGQGMFQPQHF. For the CDR3, the DNA is TGTGCCAGCAGTGAAGGATTACCGGGACAGGGTATGTTTCAGCCCCAGCATTTT.

The V gene is TRBV6-5, the J gene TRBJ2-1, with 11 bases that match TRBD2. The junction had 4 bases not matched to a gene; V was cut back by 0 bases and J by 6 bases. Germline V gene sequence: CDR1 MNHEY, CDR2 SVGAGI. This CDR3 contains 16 residues. DNA for the CDR3: TGTGCCAGCAGTTACTCATTAGCGGGGGGGTTCAATGAGCAGTTCTTC. Its translation: CASSYSLAGGFNEQFF.

V gene TRBV9 combines with J gene TRBJ2-7; TRBD1 is a possible D gene (5 bases). V was pared by 3 bases and J by 4 bases, with 14 bases between. CDR1 is SGDLS, CDR2 YYNGEE, per germline. The CDR3 extends over 14 amino acids. CDR3 sequence reads: CASSAGTQGYEQYF. DNA of the CDR3: TGTGCCAGCAGCGCCGGAACCCAGGGTTACGAGCAGTACTTC.

J is TRBJ2-3 and V is TRBV29-1; TRBD2 aligns across 14 bases. Germline V gene sequence: CDR1 SQVTM, CDR2 ANQGSEA. V shed 1 base and J 4 bases; nucleotides not matched to a gene: 4. This CDR3 comprises 16 residues. The CDR3 is CSVEAGLAGVADTQYF. CDR3 bases: TGCAGCGTTGAAGCGGGACTAGCGGGGGTGGCAGATACGCAGTATTTT.